This passage covers 30 T cell receptor beta chains from one sample sequenced in a study of blood T cell repertoires in COVID-19. Only in-frame clones appear in the TCRdb table, and some are missing; sequencing was by immunoSEQ multiplex PCR. Of 88,000 or so clones listed, 65% to 90% are singletons. Specimen: peripheral blood. These receptors were collected from a man aged 55 to 70 with acute or convalescent COVID-19.

This chain connects TRBV6-5 to TRBJ1-1; D gene ambiguous. This CDR3 region has 15 residues. V was cut by 4 bases and J by 11 bases, with 23 bases left in between. In germline, CDR1 is MNHEY, CDR2 SVGAGI. The CDR3 is CASSLNPTRSVWAFF. The CDR3 DNA follows: TGTGCCAGCAGTTTGAACCCCACCCGGTCGGTTTGGGCTTTCTTT.

The V gene is TRBV2, the J gene TRBJ2-3, with 9 bases that match TRBD2. Germline V gene lookup returns CDR1 SNHLY and CDR2 FYNNEI. Trimming cost V 6 bases and J 4 bases; bases outside gene matches: 14. There are 17 residues in the CDR3. The CDR3 nucleotides are TGTGCCAGCAGGCCGGGGGTGGGAGCGGGAGGTGCAGATACGCAGTATTTT. Its translation: CASRPGVGAGGADTQYF.

In its sample, this clone was seen many times. The V call is TRBV11-2, the J call TRBJ2-3; 10 bases map to TRBD2. The V gene's germline CDR1 is SGHAT and CDR2 FQNNGV. Trimming at V came to 2 bases and at J to 11 bases, leaving 7 bases not matched to a gene. The CDR3 spans 14 residues. This chain's CDR3 is CASSLSTSGYLQYF. CDR3 DNA: TGTGCCAGCAGCTTATCGACTAGCGGGTATCTGCAGTATTTT.

V gene TRBV7-2 combines with J gene TRBJ1-2; 7 bases map to TRBD1. The germline gives CDR1 SGHTA, CDR2 FQGNSA. J was trimmed by 3 bases and V by 1 base; bases with no gene match: 2. This CDR3 contains 14 residues. CDR3: CASSLDQGDYGYTF. CDR3 in DNA: TGTGCCAGCAGCTTAGATCAGGGGGACTATGGCTACACCTTC.

The J gene is TRBJ1-2, the V gene TRBV7-6, with D perhaps TRBD1 (6 bases). Germline V gene sequence: CDR1 SGHVS, CDR2 FNYEAQ. V lost 1 base, J lost 3 bases, and 9 bases lay in between. The CDR3 consists of 14 residues. This chain's CDR3 is CASSLVAGDYGYTF. DNA of the CDR3: TGTGCCAGCAGCTTAGTGGCAGGGGACTATGGCTACACCTTC.

CDR3 residues: CASSLGLAGGPGTGELFF. The DNA for the CDR3 is TGTGCCAGTAGTCTAGGACTAGCGGGAGGGCCTGGCACCGGGGAGCTGTTTTTT. The V gene is TRBV19, the J gene TRBJ2-2, with 15 bases identical to TRBD2. Germline CDR1 is LNHDA and CDR2 is SQIVND (reference sequence). Trimming cost V 5 bases and J 4 bases; bases outside gene matches: 8. The CDR3 totals 18 residues.

Within the sample, this clone is medium-sized. V gene TRBV30 combines with J gene TRBJ1-2; 8 nucleotides align to TRBD1. Losses at the gene ends were 0 bases for V and 8 bases for J; bases not matched to a gene: 8. Germline CDR1 is GTSNPN and CDR2 is SVGIG (reference sequence). This CDR3 is built from 14 residues. The CDR3 DNA is TGTGCCTGGAGTGTACTAGGACAGGGCTACGGCTACACCTTC. Protein product: CAWSVLGQGYGYTF.

V is TRBV2 and J is TRBJ2-3, with 7 positions matching TRBD2. Per the germline V gene, CDR1 is SNHLY and CDR2 is FYNNEI. J lost 4 bases, V lost 6 bases, and 10 bases had no gene match. The CDR3 loop spans 15 amino acids. CDR3 nucleotide sequence: TGTGCCAGCAGGAGACTAGCAGGAGTGGCAGATACGCAGTATTTT. It is translated as CASRRLAGVADTQYF.

The chain combines TRBV2 with TRBJ1-6; D might be TRBD1 (5 bases). This CDR3 is built from 14 residues. CDR1 SNHLY and CDR2 FYNNEI come from the germline V gene. V was pared by 1 base and J by 9 bases, with 10 bases between. The DNA for the CDR3 is TGTGCCAGCAGTGAAGGGGCAGGGCCTTCACCCCTCCACTTT. This gives the protein CASSEGAGPSPLHF.

This sequence joins TRBV18 and TRBJ2-7; the match to TRBD2 covers 9 bases. The CDR3 spans 14 residues. CDR1 and CDR2 from the germline V gene are KGHSH and LQKENI. The J segment lost 3 bases and the V segment lost 4 bases, leaving 4 bases of the junction unmatched. In DNA form, the CDR3 reads TGTGCCAGCTCACAGACTAGCGGATACTACGAGCAGTACTTC. As protein: CASSQTSGYYEQYF.

This sequence joins TRBV4-1 and TRBJ1-1, with a possible D match to TRBD1 (6 bases). There are 15 residues in the CDR3. CDR1 is MGHRA and CDR2 is YSYEKL in the germline V gene. The V and J ends lost 4 bases and 1 base respectively, with 13 bases between them. CDR3 protein: CASSPPGHRNTEAFF. The CDR3 DNA is TGCGCCAGCAGCCCTCCGGGACACAGGAACACTGAAGCTTTCTTT.

This rearrangement joins TRBV29-1 to TRBJ1-2; 8 bases align to TRBD1. This CDR3 has 15 residues. Germline trimming cut 0 bases from V and 3 bases from J; bases unmatched to any gene: 6. Germline V gives CDR1 SQVTM, CDR2 ANQGSEA. CDR3 nucleotide sequence: TGCAGCGTTGAAGATCCCAGGGGGCCATACTATGGCTACACCTTC. Translation gives CSVEDPRGPYYGYTF.

The chain combines TRBV30 with TRBJ2-3; 8 positions match TRBD2. The V and J ends lost 3 bases and 7 bases, in that order; junction bases with no gene match: 12. Germline V gene lookup returns CDR1 GTSNPN and CDR2 SVGIG (reference sequence). The CDR3 is 15 amino acids. The CDR3 sequence: CAWRAGIAGRNTQYF. The CDR3 region has the DNA TGTGCCTGGAGGGCGGGAATAGCGGGACGGAATACGCAGTATTTT.

CDR3 nucleotides: TGTGCCAGCAGTGCACTTTTGGGAGGGGGAGACACTGAAGCTTTCTTT. Translating gives CASSALLGGGDTEAFF. The chain links TRBV25-1 to TRBJ1-1, with D tentatively TRBD1 (6 bases). Trimming left V 4 bases short and J 3 bases short, with 18 bases between. The CDR3 spans 16 residues. Germline loops: CDR1 MGHDK, CDR2 SYGVNS.

This sequence joins TRBV25-1 and TRBJ2-7; D gene ambiguous. V was cut by 5 bases and J by 0 bases, with 8 bases left in between. CDR1 and CDR2 (germline): MGHDK, SYGVNS. This CDR3 region has 13 residues. The CDR3 protein is CASSFGNSYEQYF. The CDR3 DNA sequence: TGTGCCAGCAGTTTTGGCAACTCCTACGAGCAGTACTTC.

The chain recombines TRBV18 with TRBJ2-7, with 11 positions matching TRBD2. Germline CDR1 KGHSH, CDR2 LQKENI. The CDR3 is 14 residues long. V dropped 3 bases and J dropped 3; count of bases not matched to a gene: 1. CDR3 sequence (DNA): TGTGCCAGCTCACCGGGACTAGCGGTCTACGAGCAGTACTTC. Translation: CASSPGLAVYEQYF.

V gene TRBV7-2 combines with J gene TRBJ2-7; 9 positions agree with TRBD1. Losses at the gene ends were 5 bases for V and 5 bases for J; bases not matched to a gene: 13. Germline V gene data show CDR1 as SGHTA and CDR2 as FQGNSA. The CDR3 totals 16 residues. The CDR3 sequence: CASSGSSTTGGHEQYF. In DNA, the CDR3 is TGTGCCAGCAGCGGTAGCAGCACCACAGGGGGCCACGAGCAGTACTTC.

This chain connects TRBV7-6 to TRBJ2-3, with 7 bases matching TRBD2. This CDR3 comprises 15 residues. V shed 1 base and J 2 bases; nucleotides not matched to a gene: 3. Germline CDR1 is SGHVS and CDR2 is FNYEAQ. CDR3 sequence (DNA): TGTGCCAGCAGCTTAGAGGGAGGGTACACAGATACGCAGTATTTT. Protein product: CASSLEGGYTDTQYF.

This clone was observed a handful of times. CDR3 in amino acids: CASSPPGGWDTEAFF. The CDR3 region has the DNA TGTGCCAGCAGCCCACCGGGGGGTTGGGACACTGAAGCTTTCTTT. The rearrangement uses TRBV7-8 and TRBJ1-1, with D possibly matching TRBD1 (5 bases). Germline lookup yields CDR1 SGHVS and CDR2 FQNEAQ. The CDR3 length is 15 residues. V gave up 5 bases and J gave up 3 bases, with 16 bases separating them.

The rearrangement uses TRBV5-1 and TRBJ2-3; TRBD2 is a possible D gene (5 bases). The CDR3 is 13 amino acids. Germline assignment: CDR1 SGHRS and CDR2 YFSETQ. V was shortened by 3 bases and J by 1 base, with 6 bases between the two germline ends. DNA of the CDR3: TGCGCCAGCAGCTGGCGGGGCACAGATACGCAGTATTTT. Residues: CASSWRGTDTQYF.

The V call is TRBV7-2, the J call TRBJ1-2; no reliable D call. The CDR3 sequence is 12 residues long. Trimming left V 5 bases short and J 2 bases short, with 6 bases between. The germline gives CDR1 SGHTA, CDR2 FQGNSA. The CDR3 loop reads CASSPRNYGYTF. The CDR3 DNA reads as TGTGCCAGCAGCCCCCGGAACTATGGCTACACCTTC.

The V gene is TRBV19, the J gene TRBJ2-1; TRBD2 might be the D (6 bases). CDR1 is LNHDA, CDR2 SQIVND, per germline (reference sequence). The V and J ends lost 8 bases and 7 bases respectively, with 18 bases between them. The CDR3 runs 14 residues. The CDR3 loop reads CASSRDSSTNEQFF. The CDR3 nucleotides read TGTGCCAGTTCTAGGGACTCCTCGACGAATGAGCAGTTCTTC.

This chain links TRBV27 with TRBJ2-7; no reliable D call. The CDR3 runs to 14 residues. Germline V CDR1 and CDR2: MNHEY, SMNVEV (reference sequence). Trimming pared 0 bases from V and 7 bases from J, leaving 13 bases between. In DNA form, the CDR3 reads TGTGCCAGCAGTTTATCGCGTCTTGCCGGGGAGCAGTACTTC. This sequence encodes CASSLSRLAGEQYF.

The J gene is TRBJ1-1, the V gene TRBV19; 8 nucleotides agree with TRBD1. Germline-derived CDR1 and CDR2 are LNHDA and SQIVND (reference sequence). The V segment lost 5 bases and the J segment 0 bases; nucleotides outside the gene matches: 5. This CDR3 has 15 residues. The CDR3 sequence: CASSPRTGMNTEAFF. DNA of the CDR3: TGTGCCAGTAGTCCAAGGACAGGGATGAACACTGAAGCTTTCTTT.

The V and J genes are TRBV3-1 (or the pseudogene TRBV3-2) and TRBJ2-7; the match to TRBD2 covers 7 bases. The CDR3 contains 18 residues. CDR1 is LGHDT and CDR2 is YNNKEL in the germline V gene (reference sequence). J gave up 2 bases and V 3 bases, and 16 bases lay outside the gene matches. The CDR3 loop is CASSQRWERGSGPYEQYF. CDR3 bases: TGTGCCAGCAGCCAGCGGTGGGAGCGCGGGAGTGGACCCTACGAGCAGTACTTC.

The chain couples TRBV11-2 to TRBJ1-2; no definite D call. The CDR3 is 13 amino acids. Deletions cut 0 bases from V and 6 bases from J, with 8 bases between. Germline V gene lookup returns CDR1 SGHAT and CDR2 FQNNGV. CDR3 nucleotides: TGTGCCAGCAGCTTAGATCAGGTGCATGGCTACACCTTC. Translating gives CASSLDQVHGYTF.

The chain has TRBV2 and TRBJ2-7; the D is unclear. Trimming cost V 1 base and J 1 base, with 5 bases left between them. Germline values: CDR1 SNHLY, CDR2 FYNNEI. The CDR3 has 13 residues. The CDR3 loop reads CASSEGHSYEQYF. Written as DNA, the CDR3 is TGTGCCAGCAGTGAAGGGCATTCCTACGAGCAGTACTTC.

The chain uses TRBV7-8 and TRBJ1-2, with D unclear. The V end was cut by 5 bases, the J end by 1 base, with 8 bases between. Looked up from germline, CDR1 is SGHVS and CDR2 is FQNEAQ. The CDR3 consists of 13 residues. Here the CDR3 DNA reads TGTGCCAGCAGCCCCTCTTATAACTATGGCTACACCTTC. Its translation is CASSPSYNYGYTF. Based on the CDR3 plus reference TRBV7-8 and TRBJ1-2, the full variable domain is GAGVSQSPRYKVAKRGQDVALRCDPISGHVSLFWYQQALGQGPEFLTYFQNEAQLDKSGLPSDRFFAERPEGSVSTLKIQRTQQEDSAVYLCASSPSYNYGYTFGSGTRLTVV.

This sequence joins TRBV5-1 and TRBJ1-1; D possibly corresponds to TRBD1 (5 bases). The CDR3 runs 17 residues. V lost 0 bases, J lost 4 bases, and 19 bases lay in between. The germline CDR1 and CDR2 sequences are SGHRS and YFSETQ. CDR3: CASSLVVGASTGTEAFF. The CDR3, as DNA: TGCGCCAGCAGCTTGGTAGTAGGGGCTTCAACGGGCACTGAAGCTTTCTTT.

This clone appeared a single time. The genes are TRBV5-1 and TRBJ2-5, with 9 bases aligning to TRBD1. The ends lost 4 bases at V and 5 bases at J; junction bases unmatched: 6. The CDR3 spans 14 residues. CDR1 and CDR2 (germline): SGHRS, YFSETQ. The CDR3 DNA reads as TGCGCCAGCAGCACTGGACAGGGGTCGGAGACCCAGTACTTC. It yields the protein CASSTGQGSETQYF.